This passage covers 11 T cell receptor beta chains from one sample sequenced in a study of T cell repertoires in cytomegalovirus infection. MiXCR, run by TCRdb on the reads, gives a single entry per CDR3 protein. The repertoire consists of just over 450,000 distinct CDR3 sequences, with about 44% occurring once and the leading ten covering 40% to 50%. Their recognized antigens are unknown. The source was cultured PBMCs, collected from culture after CMV antigen stimulation. The source is a human donor in good health (CMV status not recorded). Some clones in this sample may be carry-over from other donors' samples.

V gene TRBV20-1 combines with J gene TRBJ2-2; 8 nucleotides agree with TRBD2. The ends lost 5 bases at V and 7 bases at J; junction bases unmatched: 9. CDR3 length equals 14 residues. Germline CDR1 and CDR2: DFQATT and SNEGSKA (reference sequence). The CDR3, as DNA: TGCAGTGCTGCCGGCGGGGGGCGGGTCGGGGAGCTGTTTTTT. Translating gives CSAAGGGRVGELFF.

The rearrangement uses TRBV30 and TRBJ1-2; possibly TRBD1 for D (5 bases). With 1 base removed from V and 4 bases from J, the gap between germline ends came to 13 bases. Germline V gene lookup returns CDR1 GTSNPN and CDR2 SVGIG (reference sequence). This CDR3 spans 14 amino acids. CDR3 coding DNA: TGTGCCTGGAGTGCCCTCCCCGGGACCTATGGCTACACCTTC. This codes for CAWSALPGTYGYTF. The full variable domain, with the rest looked up from reference TRBV30 and TRBJ1-2, is SQTIHQWPATLVQPVGSPLSLECTVEGTSNPNLYWYRQAAGRGLQLLFYSVGIGQISSEVPQNLSASRPQDRQFILSSKKLLLSDSGFYLCAWSALPGTYGYTFGSGTRLTVV.

The V gene is TRBV6-2 or TRBV6-3, the J gene TRBJ2-1, with D possibly matching TRBD2 (6 bases). In germline, CDR1 is MNHEY, CDR2 SVGEGT. The CDR3 is 14 amino acids. V was shortened by 0 bases and J by 9 bases, with 12 bases between the two germline ends. The CDR3 sequence is CASSYSFQGLEQFF. The CDR3 region has the DNA TGTGCCAGCAGTTACTCATTTCAGGGACTTGAGCAGTTCTTC.

The J gene is TRBJ1-1, the V gene TRBV11-2, with D unclear. V gave up 5 bases and J gave up 11 bases, with 15 bases separating them. Per the germline V gene, CDR1 is SGHAT and CDR2 is FQNNGV. This CDR3 has 12 residues. CDR3: CASSHRGGGAFF. As DNA, the CDR3 is TGTGCCAGCAGCCACCGAGGCGGTGGGGCTTTCTTT.

The chain employs TRBV7-2 and TRBJ1-5, with D maybe TRBD1 (6 bases). Trimming pared 4 bases from V and 6 bases from J, leaving 16 bases between. This CDR3 spans 15 amino acids. Germline CDR1 reads SGHTA; CDR2 reads FQGNSA. CDR3 loop: CASSWGPGDGQPQHF. CDR3 nucleotide sequence: TGTGCCAGCAGCTGGGGCCCAGGGGACGGTCAGCCCCAGCATTTT.

There are a few counts of this clonotype. The chain couples TRBV5-6 to TRBJ1-2; D possibly corresponds to TRBD1 (6 bases). Germline CDR1 SGHDT, CDR2 YYEEEE. V was trimmed by 1 base and J by 4 bases, leaving 11 bases between them. This CDR3 comprises 14 residues. CDR3 coding DNA: TGTGCCAGCAGCTTGCCCGGGGGCGGCTATGGCTACACCTTC. Translating gives CASSLPGGGYGYTF.

The V and J genes are TRBV12-3 or TRBV12-4 and TRBJ2-2, with 13 bases that match TRBD2. V lost 5 bases and J lost 4; bases outside the gene matches: 13. The CDR3 extends over 19 amino acids. The CDR3 protein is CASSPRFGLAGVVTGELFF. The CDR3 DNA sequence: TGTGCCAGCAGTCCCAGATTTGGACTAGCGGGAGTTGTCACCGGGGAGCTGTTTTTT.

V gene TRBV24-1 combines with J gene TRBJ1-2; 7 bases line up with TRBD1. This CDR3 spans 13 amino acids. Germline CDR1 reads KGHDR; CDR2 reads SFDVKD. The V segment lost 0 bases and the J segment 7 bases; nucleotides outside the gene matches: 1. This CDR3 is CATSDLTGAGYTF. DNA for the CDR3: TGTGCCACCAGTGATTTGACAGGGGCTGGCTACACCTTC.

In DNA form, the CDR3 reads TGTGCCAGCAGTTTGACTCCCGGCCTCACAGGTCAGCCCCAGCATTTT. It is translated as CASSLTPGLTGQPQHF. The chain couples TRBV27 to TRBJ1-5, with D possibly TRBD1 on 5 matching bases. Per the germline V gene, CDR1 is MNHEY and CDR2 is SMNVEV (reference sequence). The CDR3 covers 16 residues. V lost 3 bases and J 6 bases, leaving 18 bases between the germline ends.

The chain links TRBV7-2 to TRBJ2-7; D not resolved. V was pared by 5 bases and J by 3 bases, with 14 bases between. This CDR3 is built from 14 residues. Germline-derived CDR1 and CDR2 are SGHTA and FQGNSA. The CDR3: CASSTGPSFYEQYF. CDR3 DNA sequence: TGTGCCAGCAGCACGGGCCCCTCCTTCTACGAGCAGTACTTC.

This clonotype occurred once. V usage is TRBV20-1 and J usage is TRBJ2-1, with TRBD2 identical over 10 bases. The CDR3 totals 15 residues. Germline V gene data show CDR1 as DFQATT and CDR2 as SNEGSKA (reference sequence). The junction had 9 bases not matched to a gene; V was cut back by 2 bases and J by 8 bases. The CDR3, as DNA: TGCAGTGCTAGACACGGAAGCGGGGGGGCGGATGAGCAGTTCTTC. Its translation is CSARHGSGGADEQFF.